This TCR beta chain was observed in a study of shared clonotypes between healthy human individuals. Study outcomes and limitations: Incomplete sequencing of sorted subsets was indicated by rarefaction despite large depth.

Selected positively for CCR7 and CD45RO-negative, naive CD8 cells excluded terminally differentiated effector memory CD45RA+ cells. A word on this clone: The antigen is undetermined.

Only in-frame clones appear in the TCRdb table, and some are missing; sequencing was by immunoSEQ multiplex PCR. Here the sample spans around 2.1 million clones, approximately 94% being singletons. Germline values: CDR1 KGHSH, CDR2 LQKENI. The CDR3 extends over 15 amino acids. Between the trimmed V and J ends, which lost 4 bases and 4 bases, there was a span of 16 bases. The receptor comes from a man younger than 35 in good health. Some clones in this sample may be carry-over from other donors' samples. This chain uses TRBV18 with TRBJ1-2; TRBD1 might be the D (5 bases). Sequencing was carried out using naive CD8+ T cells from PBMCs. CDR3 residues: CASSHYETDPYGYTF. DNA of the CDR3: TGTGCCAGCTCACACTATGAGACAGATCCCTATGGCTACACCTTC.